The clone carrying this T cell receptor beta chain was seen a single time. Germline V lookup: CDR1 SGHDT, CDR2 YYEEEE. The length of the CDR3 is 17 residues. Trimming took 3 bases from V and 4 from J, leaving 22 bases between them. The protocol was immunoSEQ multiplex PCR, while the TCRdb copy is restricted to in-frame clones and leaves out a portion. The sample lists over 200,000 clones; around nine tenths were seen once. This entry is derived from a study of blood T cell repertoires in COVID-19. In terms of age and location, participants ranged from roughly 18 to 100 years and lived in around 22 US areas. Participants were placed into cohorts based on the clinical history they reported.

The chain recombines TRBV5-6 with TRBJ1-2; TRBD1 is a possible D gene (6 bases). This sequence was found in a woman aged 25 to 39 who had been exposed to COVID-19. The sequenced sample was PBMCs or T cells enriched from blood (not recorded which). For the CDR3, the DNA is TGTGCCAGCAGCTATTGGGTCTACAGGGTGGAGGCCTATGGCTACACCTTC. Residues: CASSYWVYRVEAYGYTF.